The present T cell receptor beta chain was sequenced within a study of blood T cell repertoires in COVID-19. About the research overall: Acute and convalescent COVID-19 specimens originated in the United States, Italy and Spain. Sample material is recorded as cDNA or gDNA derived from T cells, B-cell-depleted T cells, or PBMCs.

In the original processing: Reference gene primer amplification gave estimated nucleated cell counts. The assay was immunoSEQ multiplex PCR, and TCRdb's table has in-frame clones only and misses some. The V and J calls and clone size were taken over from that table, and D and trimming were inferred from the DNA. The sample shows tens of thousands of clones, 75% to 95% of them seen only once. Trimming at V came to 3 bases and at J to 7 bases, leaving 4 bases not matched to a gene. The CDR3 runs 15 residues. Germline CDR1 KGHDR, CDR2 SFDVKD. The chain couples TRBV24-1 to TRBJ2-2; 10 positions agree with TRBD1. What was sequenced was peripheral blood. The source of this sequence is a woman over 75 with acute or convalescent COVID-19. The CDR3 sequence: CATSDPGTGDGELFF. The CDR3 DNA is TGTGCCACCAGTGATCCTGGGACAGGGGACGGGGAGCTGTTTTTT.